This entry describes one T cell receptor beta chain. Its antigen is unknown. These data belong to a study of shared clonotypes between healthy human individuals. TCRdb's copy holds only in-frame clones and misses some; the assay was immunoSEQ multiplex PCR. The table includes approximately 980,000 clones, around three quarters detected once. The J segment lost 6 bases and the V segment lost 7 bases, leaving 3 bases of the junction unmatched. CDR1 and CDR2 from the germline V gene are SQVTM and ANQGSEA. The CDR3 has 12 amino acids. Study conclusions and caveats: Non-shared clonotypes had lower generation probabilities than those shared by all four donors. Generally, estimated richness proved larger in naive subsets than it did in memory subsets. Specimens sampled were limited to blood, with tissue repertoires likely differing.

What was sequenced was memory CD4+ T cells sorted from blood. This sample's subset: CD45RA-negative fraction. J is TRBJ1-3 and V is TRBV29-1; 10 bases fit TRBD1. The clonotype originates from a man between 18 and 35 years old in good health. The CDR3 coding sequence is TGCAGCGCCCGACAGGGGGCAAACACCATATATTTT. It yields the protein CSARQGANTIYF. Full variable domain (missing parts from reference TRBV29-1 and TRBJ1-3): SAVISQKPSRDICQRGTSLTIQCQVDSQVTMMFWYRQQPGQSLTLIATANQGSEATYESGFVIDKFPISRPNLTFSTLTVSNMSPEDSSIYLCSARQGANTIYFGEGSWLTVV.